The clone carrying this T cell receptor (beta chain) was picked up one time. The data are from a study of blood T cell repertoires in COVID-19. On the study more broadly: Both acute and convalescent COVID-19 samples were obtained from the United States, Italy and Spain. T cells, B-cell-depleted T cells, or PBMCs supplied cDNA or gDNA.

The V and J ends lost 7 bases and 3 bases respectively, with 11 bases between them. This CDR3 contains 13 residues. Germline V gives CDR1 WNHNN, CDR2 SYGVQD (reference sequence). Authors' methods: Quantification of nucleated cells was approximated via reference gene primer amplification. Sequencing used immunoSEQ multiplex PCR; TCRdb keeps in-frame clones, though not all of them. V, J and clone size are those of that table, while D and trimming were read from the DNA. There are over 150,000 clones in the sample; around 82% occur only once, and roughly an eighth lies in the top ten. The sequencing input was peripheral blood. V and J are TRBV10-1 and TRBJ2-3, with TRBD1 as a possible D gene (6 bases). The receptor comes from a man younger than 35 with active or convalescent COVID-19. DNA of the CDR3: TGCGCCAGCAAGCAGGGGATGACAGATACGCAGTATTTT. Protein: CASKQGMTDTQYF.